Presented here are 11 T cell receptor beta chains from one specimen sequenced in a study of long-term antiretroviral therapy in people with HIV. Runs used v3.0 of the immunoSEQ assay and were done at survey level. Profiling relied on immunoSEQ multiplex PCR, and the TCRdb table lists in-frame clones only, not all of them. The sample records about 21,000 clones, about 80% being singletons. The source material was unsorted PBMCs, sampled 4.1 years after starting antiretroviral therapy. The receptor set was obtained from a woman in her forties with HIV.

The V gene is TRBV10-1, the J gene TRBJ2-3; D assignment may be TRBD1 or TRBD2 (5 bases each). This CDR3 region has 15 residues. Trimming removed 2 bases at V and 8 bases at J, with 17 bases between. Per the germline V gene, CDR1 is WNHNN and CDR2 is SYGVQD (reference sequence). CDR3 amino acids: CASSEEGRPPGTQYF. In nucleotides, the CDR3 is TGCGCCAGCAGTGAGGAGGGACGACCTCCCGGTACGCAGTATTTT.

V and J are TRBV20-1 and TRBJ2-1; the D gene is possibly TRBD2 (6 bases). The V end lost 6 bases, the J end lost 10 bases, and 13 bases lay between the germline ends. Germline V gene sequence: CDR1 DFQATT, CDR2 SNEGSKA (reference sequence). The CDR3 length is 11 residues. CDR3 sequence: CSAQGLTEQFF. The CDR3 DNA sequence: TGCAGTGCCCAAGGACTAACAGAGCAGTTCTTC.

The chain uses TRBV6-6 and TRBJ1-5; 10 nucleotides line up with TRBD1. V shed 7 bases, J shed 1 base, and the junction held 7 bases outside the gene matches. CDR1 and CDR2 from the germline V gene are MNHNY and SVGAGI (reference sequence). CDR3 length: 16 residues. The CDR3 DNA is TGTGCCAGCAACTGGGGGACAGGGGCCAGCAATCAGCCCCAGCATTTT. Translation gives CASNWGTGASNQPQHF.

This chain connects TRBV2 to TRBJ2-7; either TRBD1 or TRBD2 may fit D (5 bases each). The CDR3 sequence is 14 residues long. Per the germline V gene, CDR1 is SNHLY and CDR2 is FYNNEI. V was cut by 7 bases and J by 5 bases, with 18 bases left in between. The CDR3 DNA sequence: TGTGCCAGCATAACCGGGACCCCACCGGACGAGCAGTACTTC. Translation: CASITGTPPDEQYF.

The rearrangement joins TRBV12-5 to TRBJ2-5, with TRBD1 identical over 9 bases. The CDR3 sequence is 16 residues long. Germline lookup yields CDR1 LGHNT and CDR2 FRNRAP. The V segment lost 1 base and the J segment 5 bases; nucleotides outside the gene matches: 8. This chain's CDR3 is CASGLGTGAPEETQYF. The CDR3 nucleotides read TGTGCTAGTGGTTTGGGGACAGGGGCGCCCGAGGAGACCCAGTACTTC.

The V and J genes are TRBV6-6 and TRBJ2-3; tentatively, D is TRBD1 (6 bases). The germline V and J ends were trimmed by 0 bases and 6 bases, with 10 bases remaining between them. The CDR3 consists of 14 residues. Germline V gene data show CDR1 as MNHNY and CDR2 as SVGAGI (reference sequence). CDR3 residues: CASSYSTGTDTQYF. The CDR3 coding sequence is TGTGCCAGCAGTTACTCGACAGGAACTGATACGCAGTATTTT.

This rearrangement joins TRBV14 to TRBJ2-2; a weak D match, TRBD2 (6 bases). Germline V lookup: CDR1 SGHDN, CDR2 FVKESK. V was shortened by 4 bases and J by 2 bases, with 20 bases between the two germline ends. The CDR3 spans 18 residues. The CDR3, as DNA: TGTGCCAGCAGCCGTAGGATCTCCGGGACTCTTAACACCGGGGAGCTGTTTTTT. Amino acid sequence: CASSRRISGTLNTGELFF.

Here the CDR3 reads CASSESGGPTEAFF. CDR3 coding DNA: TGCGCCAGCAGTGAGTCGGGCGGCCCCACTGAAGCTTTCTTT. V is TRBV10-1 and J is TRBJ1-1; D remains ambiguous. Germline assignment: CDR1 WNHNN and CDR2 SYGVQD (reference sequence). This CDR3 is built from 14 residues. V dropped 0 bases and J dropped 4 bases, with 9 bases sitting between them.

The chain links TRBV4-3 to TRBJ1-1, with D perhaps matching TRBD1 (6 bases). The CDR3 sequence is 14 residues long. Trimming removed 3 bases at V and 1 base at J, with 9 bases between. Germline values: CDR1 LGHNA, CDR2 YSLEER. The chain's CDR3 is CASSQSGQNTEAFF. The CDR3 coding sequence is TGCGCCAGCAGCCAGTCGGGACAGAACACTGAAGCTTTCTTT.

The chain combines TRBV18 with TRBJ1-1, with D unresolved. The V gene's germline CDR1 is KGHSH and CDR2 LQKENI. Trimming took off 2 bases at V and 0 bases at J, with 10 bases between the two ends. The CDR3 sequence is 15 residues long. The CDR3 DNA reads as TGTGCCAGCTCACCATCCCCGGGTATGAACACTGAAGCTTTCTTT. Residues: CASSPSPGMNTEAFF.

The CDR3, as DNA: TGTGCTAGTGTCCAGGGGGAGACCCAGTACTTC. It yields the protein CASVQGETQYF. V and J are TRBV12-5 and TRBJ2-5; D may be TRBD1 (6 bases). V dropped 7 bases and J dropped 5 bases, with 8 bases sitting between them. The CDR3 runs to 11 residues. Per germline, CDR1 LGHNT and CDR2 FRNRAP.